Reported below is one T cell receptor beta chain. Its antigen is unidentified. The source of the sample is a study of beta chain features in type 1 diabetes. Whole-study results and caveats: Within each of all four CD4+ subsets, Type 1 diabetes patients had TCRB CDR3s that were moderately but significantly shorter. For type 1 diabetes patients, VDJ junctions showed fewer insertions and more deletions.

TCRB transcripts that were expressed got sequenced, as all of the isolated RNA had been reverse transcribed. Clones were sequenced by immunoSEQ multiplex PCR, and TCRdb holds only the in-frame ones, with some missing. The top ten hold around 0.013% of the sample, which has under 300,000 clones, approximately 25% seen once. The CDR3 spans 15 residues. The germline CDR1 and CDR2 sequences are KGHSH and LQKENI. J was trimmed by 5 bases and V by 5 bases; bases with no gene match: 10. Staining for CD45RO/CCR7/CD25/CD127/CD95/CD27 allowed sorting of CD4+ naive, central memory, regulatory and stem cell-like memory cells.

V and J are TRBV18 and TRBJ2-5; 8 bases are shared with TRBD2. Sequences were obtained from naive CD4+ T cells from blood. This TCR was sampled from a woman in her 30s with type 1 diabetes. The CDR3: CASSSTSDGPETQYF. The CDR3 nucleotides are TGTGCCAGCTCATCGACTAGCGATGGACCGGAGACCCAGTACTTC.